These T cell receptor beta chains were read from a single sample in a study of cytomegalovirus exposure and HLA in healthy donors. This table comes from immunoSEQ multiplex PCR, and its TCRdb copy is limited to in-frame clones, with some not included. Among 130,000 or so clones listed, more than 60% were seen once. Sequenced input: PBMCs. These receptors came from a young woman in good health and CMV-seronegative. CDR3s include the opening cysteine and the closing phenylalanine or tryptophan. A D gene is named only where the DNA matches it firmly. For some rows the clone size is stated as once, few or many, or as a class when expanded; others skip it.

D | J | size | V | CDR3 | DNA
- | TRBJ1-1 | - | TRBV19 | CASSISASTPEAFF | TGTGCCAGTAGTATTTCGGCCTCGACTCCTGAAGCTTTCTTT
TRBD2 | TRBJ2-7 | - | TRBV27 | CASMGSGREVFYEQYF | TGTGCCAGCATGGGGAGCGGGAGGGAGGTCTTCTACGAGCAGTACTTC
- | TRBJ2-2 | - | TRBV14 | CASSQDWRAGELFF | TGTGCCAGCAGCCAAGATTGGCGGGCCGGGGAGCTGTTTTTT
- | TRBJ1-3 | - | TRBV5-1 | CASSLGGSGNTIYF | TGCGCCAGCAGCTTGGGCGGCTCTGGAAACACCATATATTTT
- | TRBJ2-1 | - | TRBV11-3 | CASSPRSGYNEQFF | TGTGCCAGCAGCCCCCGCAGCGGCTACAATGAGCAGTTCTTC
- | TRBJ2-6 | once | TRBV11-2 | CASSPRTGRGPGANVLTF | TGTGCCAGCAGCCCCAGGACAGGGAGGGGTCCTGGGGCCAACGTCCTGACTTTC
- | TRBJ2-3 | - | TRBV2 | CASSFSSDTQYF | TGTGCCAGCAGTTTTTCGTCAGATACGCAGTATTTT
- | TRBJ1-5 | - | TRBV18 | CASSPPGGSNQPQHF | TGTGCCAGCTCACCACCCGGCGGTAGCAATCAGCCCCAGCATTTT
TRBD2 | TRBJ2-7 | - | TRBV30 | CAWSHTSGNYYEQYF | TGTGCCTGGAGTCATACTAGCGGGAATTACTACGAGCAGTACTTC
- | TRBJ1-1 | - | TRBV27 | CASSLFQGRTEAFF | TGTGCCAGCAGTTTATTTCAGGGCAGGACTGAAGCTTTCTTT
- | TRBJ1-1 | - | TRBV10-3 | CAITAGGAAFF | TGTGCCATCACTGCGGGGGGGGCAGCTTTCTTT
TRBD2 | TRBJ2-7 | - | TRBV27 | CASKVYSGGTYEQYF | TGTGCCAGCAAGGTTTACAGCGGGGGAACCTACGAGCAGTACTTC
- | TRBJ2-5 | - | TRBV11-2 | CASSQNQETQYF | TGTGCCAGCAGCCAAAATCAAGAGACCCAGTACTTC
TRBD2 | TRBJ2-7 | - | TRBV29-1 | CSMTSGVSYEQYF | TGCAGCATGACTAGCGGGGTCTCCTACGAGCAGTACTTC
TRBD2 | TRBJ2-3 | - | TRBV19 | CASSGTSGITDTQYF | TGTGCCAGTAGTGGGACTAGCGGCATCACAGATACGCAGTATTTT
TRBD1 | TRBJ1-4 | - | TRBV6-5 | CASKTGGEKLFF | TGTGCCAGCAAAACAGGGGGTGAAAAACTGTTTTTT
- | TRBJ1-1 | few | TRBV6-6 | CASGGAPNTEAFF | TGTGCCAGCGGGGGGGCTCCGAACACTGAAGCTTTCTTT
- | TRBJ2-5 | - | TRBV12-5 | CASARLQETQYF | TGTGCTAGTGCGCGACTACAAGAGACCCAGTACTTC
TRBD1 | TRBJ1-3 | - | TRBV11-2 | CASSLDRRDSRLGNTIYF | TGTGCCAGCAGCTTAGATCGTCGGGACAGTCGGCTTGGAAACACCATATATTTT
- | TRBJ2-3 | - | TRBV6-1 | CASSEQSSGVRTDTQYF | TGTGCCAGCAGTGAACAAAGTTCGGGGGTCCGCACAGATACGCAGTATTTT
- | TRBJ2-7 | - | TRBV10-2 | CASSESSGAYEQYF | TGCGCCAGCAGTGAGTCTAGCGGCGCCTACGAGCAGTACTTC
TRBD1 | TRBJ2-7 | - | TRBV19 | CASSPALTGVIYEQYF | TGTGCCAGTAGTCCAGCCCTGACAGGGGTTATTTACGAGCAGTACTTC
- | TRBJ1-4 | few | TRBV30 | CAWSGLTEPATNEKLFF | TGTGCCTGGAGTGGCCTAACCGAGCCTGCAACTAATGAAAAACTGTTTTTT
- | TRBJ2-7 | - | TRBV5-1 | CASSLSWGPEQYF | TGCGCCAGCAGCTTGTCCTGGGGGCCAGAGCAGTACTTC
- | TRBJ1-1 | few | TRBV5-1 | CASSLSGGTMNTEAFF | TGCGCCAGCAGCTTGAGTGGCGGAACTATGAACACTGAAGCTTTCTTT
TRBD1 | TRBJ1-1 | few | TRBV7-9 | CASSWGQSNTEAFF | TGTGCCAGCAGCTGGGGACAGTCGAACACTGAAGCTTTCTTT
TRBD2 | TRBJ2-1 | once | TRBV9 | CASSVLPGLAGGPSNEQFF | TGTGCCAGCAGCGTACTTCCGGGACTAGCGGGAGGGCCGAGCAATGAGCAGTTCTTC
- | TRBJ2-3 | - | TRBV28 | CASRSGGETDTQYF | TGTGCCAGCAGATCTGGAGGGGAAACAGATACGCAGTATTTT
- | TRBJ2-1 | - | TRBV27 | CASSILGNEQFF | TGTGCCAGCAGCATACTAGGTAATGAGCAGTTCTTC
- | TRBJ1-4 | - | TRBV18 | CASSPLGQATNEKLFF | TGTGCCAGCTCACCACTGGGGCAAGCAACTAATGAAAAACTGTTTTTT
- | TRBJ1-2 | - | TRBV19 | CASSIDRSWRPGYGYTF | TGTGCCAGTAGTATAGATCGATCCTGGCGCCCAGGTTATGGCTACACCTTC
TRBD2 | TRBJ2-1 | - | TRBV7-9 | CASSLELASGRAFDEQFF | TGTGCCAGCAGCTTAGAGCTGGCCAGCGGGAGGGCCTTCGATGAGCAGTTCTTC
TRBD1 | TRBJ1-5 | - | TRBV30 | CAWSVQGQGSDYSNQPQHF | TGTGCCTGGAGTGTACAGGGACAGGGCTCCGACTATAGCAATCAGCCCCAGCATTTT
- | TRBJ1-1 | - | TRBV12-5 | CASGPPGPSGTEAFF | TGTGCTAGTGGGCCTCCGGGTCCGTCGGGCACTGAAGCTTTCTTT
- | TRBJ2-3 | - | TRBV27 | CASSPTTGRSNTQYF | TGTGCCAGCAGTCCTACGACAGGGAGGAGTAATACGCAGTATTTT
- | TRBJ1-5 | - | TRBV19 | CASSIGQSNQPQHF | TGTGCCAGTAGTATAGGGCAGAGCAATCAGCCCCAGCATTTT
TRBD1 | TRBJ1-1 | few | TRBV5-6 | CASSPDRGRAFF | TGTGCCAGCAGCCCCGACAGGGGTAGGGCTTTCTTT
- | TRBJ1-1 | - | TRBV7-9 | CASRPRSMNTEAFF | TGTGCCAGCAGACCGCGATCCATGAACACTGAAGCTTTCTTT
- | TRBJ1-5 | - | TRBV5-6 | CASSLGGGGQPQHF | TGTGCCAGCAGCTTGGGGGGGGGCGGTCAGCCCCAGCATTTT
- | TRBJ2-7 | - | TRBV11-2 | CASSLYAGTHYEQYF | TGTGCCAGCAGCTTATATGCGGGAACCCACTACGAGCAGTACTTC
- | TRBJ1-5 | - | TRBV5-6 | CASRLGLGEPQHF | TGTGCCAGCAGGTTGGGACTCGGGGAGCCCCAGCATTTT
- | TRBJ1-1 | - | TRBV10-3 | CATAGLLNTEAFF | TGTGCCACTGCGGGACTGTTGAACACTGAAGCTTTCTTT